The rows below give T cell receptor beta chains drawn from one sample of a study of T cell repertoires in cytomegalovirus infection. Via MiXCR, TCRdb re-called the reads, giving one row per CDR3 protein. Among under 800,000 distinct CDR3 sequences listed, more than 20% were seen once. Source material: CD8+ T cells from PBMCs. The receptors were gathered from a human donor in good health (CMV status not recorded). Some clones in this sample may be carry-over from other donors' samples. Each CDR3 is given with its conserved first and last residue.

v_call	j_call	cdr3_aa
TRBV29-1	TRBJ2-4	CSAEGGDNIQYF
TRBV7-9	TRBJ1-2	CASSSGRLYGYTF
TRBV28	TRBJ1-1	CASSLWASNTEAFF
TRBV5-5	TRBJ2-1	CASTPEGRGLFMSSYNEQFF
TRBV29-1	TRBJ1-1	CSVGQGTNTEAFF
TRBV14	TRBJ2-1	CASSQDGAGGANEQFF
TRBV7-9	TRBJ2-5	CASSRPRTQETQYF
TRBV7-8	TRBJ2-1	CASSPGQGAVEQFF
TRBV19	TRBJ2-1	CASSLSAGMYNEQFF
TRBV28	TRBJ2-1	CASSTLGGRQVGQFF
TRBV7-9	TRBJ2-5	CASRPPGQGRETQYF
TRBV6-4	TRBJ2-1	CASSERPGEQFF
TRBV2	TRBJ1-2	CASSGDYGYTF
TRBV29-1	TRBJ1-1	CSGGTGGTEAFF
TRBV7-3	TRBJ2-5	CASSLGTGGEGHERETQYF
TRBV19	TRBJ2-1	CASSWTGLHNEQFF
TRBV6-6	TRBJ1-5	CASITDSNQPQHF
TRBV20-1	TRBJ2-3	CSASSGGPTDTQYF
TRBV27	TRBJ2-1	CASSRPGQGAEQFF
TRBV5-1	TRBJ2-3	CASSLAGTTDTQYF
TRBV7-6	TRBJ1-1	CASSSGWSTEAFF
TRBV19	TRBJ1-5	CASSPRLRQGAVGQPQHF
TRBV12-3/TRBV12-4	TRBJ2-1	CASSHQGASEQFF
TRBV19	TRBJ2-1	CATSALGNEQFF
TRBV6-6	TRBJ2-2	CASSSNVRELFF
TRBV12-3/TRBV12-4	TRBJ2-2	CASSLSGIGELFF
TRBV7-2	TRBJ2-1	CASGLTSGGLYNEQFF
TRBV28	TRBJ2-5	CASSFARGALETQYF
TRBV7-6	TRBJ1-2	CASSLAPDRQGIANYGYTF
TRBV4-3	TRBJ1-3	CASSQEGGASPGNTIYF
TRBV29-1	TRBJ2-2	CSVEAGGPGELFF
TRBV7-8	TRBJ2-3	CASSRDRLTDTQYF
TRBV7-8	TRBJ2-2	CASGISTGVKDGELFF
TRBV29-1	TRBJ2-1	CSVGPGAGTSGYNEQFF
TRBV20-1	TRBJ2-2	CSARETGTRNTGELFF
TRBV28	TRBJ1-5	CASSLLGSFNQPQHF